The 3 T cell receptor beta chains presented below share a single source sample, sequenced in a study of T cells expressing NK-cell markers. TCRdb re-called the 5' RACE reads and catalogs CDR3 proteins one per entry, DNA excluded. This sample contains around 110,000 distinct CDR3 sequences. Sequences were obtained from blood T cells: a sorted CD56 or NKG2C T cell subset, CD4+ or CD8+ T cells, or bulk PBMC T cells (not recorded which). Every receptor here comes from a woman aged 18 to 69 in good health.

The CDR3 reads CSARDVDATEQFF. This rearrangement joins TRBV20-1 to TRBJ2-1. Germline loops: CDR1 DFQATT, CDR2 SNEGSKA (reference sequence). There are 13 residues in the CDR3.

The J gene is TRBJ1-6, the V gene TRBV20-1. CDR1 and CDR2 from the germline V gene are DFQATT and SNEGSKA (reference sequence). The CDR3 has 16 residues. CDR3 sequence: CSARALGGGLRSPLHF.

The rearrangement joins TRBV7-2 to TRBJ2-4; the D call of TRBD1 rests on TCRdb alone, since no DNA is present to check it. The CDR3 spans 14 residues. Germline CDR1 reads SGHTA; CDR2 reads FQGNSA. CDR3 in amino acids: CASSPGTSGNIQYF.